This T cell receptor (beta chain) is drawn from a study of beta chain features in type 1 diabetes. Broader study findings: All four CD4+ subsets from Type 1 diabetes patients carried moderately but significantly shorter TCRB CDR3s.

Via CD45RO/CCR7/CD25/CD127/CD95/CD27, cells of the CD4+ naive, central memory, regulatory and stem cell-like memory subsets were sorted. With regard to this clone: The target antigen is unknown.

Germline V gives CDR1 LGHNA, CDR2 YNFKEQ. The CDR3 covers 18 residues. V was cut by 1 base and J by 2 bases, with 17 bases left in between. Reverse transcribing all isolated RNA meant expressed TCRB transcripts were sequenced. Assay: immunoSEQ multiplex PCR; the TCRdb copy retains only in-frame clones and omits some. Of approximately 70,000 clones in the sample, about 50% were seen once. This clonotype originated in a man aged 30 to 45 with type 1 diabetes. The specimen sequenced was central memory CD4+ T cells from blood. The chain carries TRBV4-2 and TRBJ2-2, with D possibly TRBD2 on 6 matching bases. CDR3 DNA sequence: TGTGCCAGCAGCCAAGTTTTAATCCGGGAGATAAACACCGGGGAGCTGTTTTTT. It encodes CASSQVLIREINTGELFF.